Included here is one T cell receptor beta chain sequence, with context. The antigen is not known. The record originates from a study of OX40 agonist ivuxolimab in advanced cancers. Per germline, CDR1 LGHNA and CDR2 YNFKEQ. Trimming took 0 bases from V and 4 from J; bases not matched to a gene: 6. This CDR3 has 16 amino acids. Study conclusions and caveats: The study observed clonal expansion of CD4+ and CD8+ blood T cells by week 6 at 0.1 to 3.0 mg/kg. Certain nonresponders likewise exhibited a low normalized T-cell clonal expansion. Clonal expansion among partial responders at 0.1-3.0 mg/kg ranked near the lowest. On average, a greater number of expanded clones characterised CD8+ T cells relative to CD4+.

Assay used: immunoSEQ multiplex PCR; TCRdb lists only in-frame clones, some missing. This sample has around 140,000 clones, with approximately 90% found just once. The chain employs TRBV4-2 and TRBJ2-1; 7 bases fit TRBD2. Sample: CD4+ or CD8+ T cells sorted from blood, taken in a trial of the OX40 agonist ivuxolimab. The TCR comes from an adult with an advanced solid tumor such as melanoma, head and neck, liver or kidney cancer. The CDR3: CASSQDGGELYNEQFF. The DNA of the CDR3 is TGTGCCAGCAGCCAAGATGGGGGGGAGCTGTACAATGAGCAGTTCTTC.